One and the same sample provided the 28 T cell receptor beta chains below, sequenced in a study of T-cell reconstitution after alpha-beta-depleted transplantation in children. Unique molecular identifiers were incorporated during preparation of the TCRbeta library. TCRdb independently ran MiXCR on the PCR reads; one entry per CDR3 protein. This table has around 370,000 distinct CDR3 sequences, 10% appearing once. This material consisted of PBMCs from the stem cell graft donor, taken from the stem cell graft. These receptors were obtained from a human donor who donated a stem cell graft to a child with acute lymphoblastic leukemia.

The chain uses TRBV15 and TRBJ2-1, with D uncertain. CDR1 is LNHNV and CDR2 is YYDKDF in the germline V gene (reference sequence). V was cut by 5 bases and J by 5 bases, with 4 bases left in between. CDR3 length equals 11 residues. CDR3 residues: CATSVNNEQFF. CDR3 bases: TGTGCCACCAGCGTGAACAATGAGCAGTTCTTC.

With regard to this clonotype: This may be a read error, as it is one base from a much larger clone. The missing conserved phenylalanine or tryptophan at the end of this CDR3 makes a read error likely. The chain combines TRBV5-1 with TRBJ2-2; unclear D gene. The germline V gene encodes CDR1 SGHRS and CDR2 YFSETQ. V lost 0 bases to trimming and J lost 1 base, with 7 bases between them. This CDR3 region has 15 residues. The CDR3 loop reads CASSLAGLNTGELFL. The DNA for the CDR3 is TGCGCCAGCAGCTTGGCTGGATTGAACACCGGGGAGCTGTTTTTG.

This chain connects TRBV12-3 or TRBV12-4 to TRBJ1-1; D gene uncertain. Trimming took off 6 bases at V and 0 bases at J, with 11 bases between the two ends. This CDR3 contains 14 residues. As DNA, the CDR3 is TGTGCCAGCAGCCAGTCCAACATGAACACTGAAGCTTTCTTT. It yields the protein CASSQSNMNTEAFF.

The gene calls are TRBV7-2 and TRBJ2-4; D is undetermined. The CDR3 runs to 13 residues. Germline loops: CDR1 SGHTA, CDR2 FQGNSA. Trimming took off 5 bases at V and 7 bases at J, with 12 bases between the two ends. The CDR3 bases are TGTGCCAGCAGCCTAGGGCTTGGGAACATTCAGTACTTC. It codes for CASSLGLGNIQYF. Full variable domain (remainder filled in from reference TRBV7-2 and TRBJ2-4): GAGVSQSPSNKVTEKGKDVELRCDPISGHTALYWYRQSLGQGLEFLIYFQGNSAPDKSGLPSDRFSAERTGGSVSTLTIQRTQQEDSAVYLCASSLGLGNIQYFGAGTRLSVL.

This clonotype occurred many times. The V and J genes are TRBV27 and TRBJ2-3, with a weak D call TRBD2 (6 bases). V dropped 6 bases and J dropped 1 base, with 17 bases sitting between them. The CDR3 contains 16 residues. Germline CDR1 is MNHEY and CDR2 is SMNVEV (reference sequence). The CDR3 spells CASSPLGGWGTDTQYF. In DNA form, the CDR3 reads TGTGCCAGCAGCCCCCTGGGGGGATGGGGCACAGATACGCAGTATTTT.

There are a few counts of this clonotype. CDR3 loop: CASSSGAYEQFF. The CDR3 DNA follows: TGTGCCAGCAGCTCCGGGGCATATGAGCAGTTCTTC. The chain joins TRBV7-8 to TRBJ2-1, with D perhaps matching TRBD1 or TRBD2 (5 bases each). The germline CDR1 and CDR2 sequences are SGHVS and FQNEAQ. This CDR3 comprises 12 residues. V gave up 4 bases and J gave up 8 bases, with 9 bases separating them.

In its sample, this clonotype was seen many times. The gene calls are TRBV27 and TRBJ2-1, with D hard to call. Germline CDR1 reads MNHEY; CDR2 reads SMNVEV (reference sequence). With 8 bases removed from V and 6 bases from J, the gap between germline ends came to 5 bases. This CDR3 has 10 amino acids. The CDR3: CASGINEQFF. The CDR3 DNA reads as TGTGCCAGCGGGATCAATGAGCAGTTCTTC.

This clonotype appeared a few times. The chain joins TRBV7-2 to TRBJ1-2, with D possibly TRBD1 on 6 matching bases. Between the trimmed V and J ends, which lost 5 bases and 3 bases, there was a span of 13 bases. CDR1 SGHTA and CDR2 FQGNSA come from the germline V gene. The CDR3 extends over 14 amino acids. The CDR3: CASSPSGGYYGYTF. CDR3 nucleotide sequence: TGTGCCAGCAGCCCGTCGGGGGGCTACTATGGCTACACCTTC.

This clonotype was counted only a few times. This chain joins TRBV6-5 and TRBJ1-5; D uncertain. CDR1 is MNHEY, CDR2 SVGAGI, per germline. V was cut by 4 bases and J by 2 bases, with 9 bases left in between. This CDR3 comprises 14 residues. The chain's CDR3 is CASSWGWGNQPQHF. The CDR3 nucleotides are TGTGCCAGCAGTTGGGGATGGGGCAATCAGCCCCAGCATTTT.

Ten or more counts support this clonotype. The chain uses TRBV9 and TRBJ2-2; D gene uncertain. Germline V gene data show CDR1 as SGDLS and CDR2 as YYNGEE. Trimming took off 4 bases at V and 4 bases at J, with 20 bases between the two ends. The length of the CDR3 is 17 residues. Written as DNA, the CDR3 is TGTGCCAGCAGCCCCCGGACGAAGTGGCCGCTCACCGGGGAGCTGTTTTTT. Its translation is CASSPRTKWPLTGELFF.

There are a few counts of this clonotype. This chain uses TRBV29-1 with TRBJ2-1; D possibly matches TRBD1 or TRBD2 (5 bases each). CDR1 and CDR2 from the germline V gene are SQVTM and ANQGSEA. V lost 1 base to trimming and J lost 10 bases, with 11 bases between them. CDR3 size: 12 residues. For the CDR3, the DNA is TGCAGCGTTGAAGGGGGATGGGGGGAGCAGTTCTTC. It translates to CSVEGGWGEQFF.

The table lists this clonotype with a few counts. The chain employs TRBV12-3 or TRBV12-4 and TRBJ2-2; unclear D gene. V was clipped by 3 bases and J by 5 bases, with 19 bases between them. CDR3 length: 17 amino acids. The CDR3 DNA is TGTGCCAGCAGTTTTCTCCTAGACAAATTAATAACCGGGGAGCTGTTTTTT. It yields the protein CASSFLLDKLITGELFF.

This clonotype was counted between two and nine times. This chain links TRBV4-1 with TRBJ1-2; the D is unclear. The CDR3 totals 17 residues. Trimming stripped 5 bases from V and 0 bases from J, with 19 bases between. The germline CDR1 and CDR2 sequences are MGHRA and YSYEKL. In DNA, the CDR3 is TGCGCCAGCAGCGCGTCTGTCCCGAGCAGGACTAACTATGGCTACACCTTC. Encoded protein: CASSASVPSRTNYGYTF.

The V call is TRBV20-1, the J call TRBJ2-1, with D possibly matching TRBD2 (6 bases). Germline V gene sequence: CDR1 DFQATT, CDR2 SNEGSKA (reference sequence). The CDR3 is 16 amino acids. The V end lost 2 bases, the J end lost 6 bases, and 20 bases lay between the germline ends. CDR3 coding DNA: TGCAGTGCTAGATCCGGTACGGGAGTAGCAGCCAATGAGCAGTTCTTC. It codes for CSARSGTGVAANEQFF.

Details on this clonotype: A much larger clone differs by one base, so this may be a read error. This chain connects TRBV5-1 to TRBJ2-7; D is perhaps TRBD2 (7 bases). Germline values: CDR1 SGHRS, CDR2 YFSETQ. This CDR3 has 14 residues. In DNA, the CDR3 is TGCACCAGCAGCTTGGAGGGGGGGTCCTACGAGCAGTACTTC. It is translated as CTSSLEGGSYEQYF.

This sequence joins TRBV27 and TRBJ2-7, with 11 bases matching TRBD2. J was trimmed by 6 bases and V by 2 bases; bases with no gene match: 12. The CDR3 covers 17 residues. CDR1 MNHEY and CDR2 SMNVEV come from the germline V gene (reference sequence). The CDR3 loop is CASSLRLAGGPSSEQYF. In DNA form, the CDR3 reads TGTGCCAGCAGTTTACGCCTAGCGGGGGGTCCCTCCAGCGAGCAGTACTTC.

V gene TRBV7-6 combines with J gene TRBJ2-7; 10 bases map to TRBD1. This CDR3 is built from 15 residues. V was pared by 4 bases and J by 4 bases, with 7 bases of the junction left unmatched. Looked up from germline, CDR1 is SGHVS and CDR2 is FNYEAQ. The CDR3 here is CASSWGQGRNYEQYF. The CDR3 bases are TGTGCCAGCAGCTGGGGACAGGGGAGGAATTACGAGCAGTACTTC.

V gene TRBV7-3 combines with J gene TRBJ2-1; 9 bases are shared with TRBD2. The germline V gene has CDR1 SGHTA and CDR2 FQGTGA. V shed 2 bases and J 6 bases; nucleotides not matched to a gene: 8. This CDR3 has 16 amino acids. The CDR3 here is CASSLFSLAGSNEQFF. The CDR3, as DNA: TGTGCCAGCAGCTTATTTAGCCTAGCGGGAAGCAATGAGCAGTTCTTC. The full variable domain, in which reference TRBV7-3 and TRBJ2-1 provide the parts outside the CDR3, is GAGVSQTPSNKVTEKGKYVELRCDPISGHTALYWYRQSLGQGPEFLIYFQGTGAADDSGLPNDRFFAVRPEGSVSTLKIQRTERGDSAVYLCASSLFSLAGSNEQFFGPGTRLTVL.

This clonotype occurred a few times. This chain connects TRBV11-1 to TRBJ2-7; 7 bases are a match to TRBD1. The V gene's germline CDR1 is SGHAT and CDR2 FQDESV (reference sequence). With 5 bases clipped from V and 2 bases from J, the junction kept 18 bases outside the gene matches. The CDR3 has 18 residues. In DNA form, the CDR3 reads TGTGCCAGCAGCGTATCGGACAGGAGCACCGTACTTACCTACGAGCAGTACTTC. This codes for CASSVSDRSTVLTYEQYF.

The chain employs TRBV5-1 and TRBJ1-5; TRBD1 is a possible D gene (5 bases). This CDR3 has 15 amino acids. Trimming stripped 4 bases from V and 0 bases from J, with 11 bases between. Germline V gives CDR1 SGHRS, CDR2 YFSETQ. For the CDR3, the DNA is TGCGCCAGCAGCCCCGAAGGGGATAGCAATCAGCCCCAGCATTTT. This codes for CASSPEGDSNQPQHF.

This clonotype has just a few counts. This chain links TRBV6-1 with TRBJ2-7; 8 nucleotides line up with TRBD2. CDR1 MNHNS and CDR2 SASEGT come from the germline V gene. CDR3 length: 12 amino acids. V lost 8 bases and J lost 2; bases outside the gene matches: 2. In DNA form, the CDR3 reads TGTGCCAGCCAGCGGGAGACCTACGAGCAGTACTTC. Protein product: CASQRETYEQYF.

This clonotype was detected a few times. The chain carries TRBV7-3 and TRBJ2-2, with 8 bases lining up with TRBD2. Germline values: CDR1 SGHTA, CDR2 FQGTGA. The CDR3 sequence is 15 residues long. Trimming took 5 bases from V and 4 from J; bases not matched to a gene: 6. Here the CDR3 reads CASSLSGTGTGELFF. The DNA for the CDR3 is TGTGCCAGCAGCCTTAGCGGGACGGGCACCGGGGAGCTGTTTTTT. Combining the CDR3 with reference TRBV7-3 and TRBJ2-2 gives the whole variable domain GAGVSQTPSNKVTEKGKYVELRCDPISGHTALYWYRQSLGQGPEFLIYFQGTGAADDSGLPNDRFFAVRPEGSVSTLKIQRTERGDSAVYLCASSLSGTGTGELFFGEGSRLTVL.

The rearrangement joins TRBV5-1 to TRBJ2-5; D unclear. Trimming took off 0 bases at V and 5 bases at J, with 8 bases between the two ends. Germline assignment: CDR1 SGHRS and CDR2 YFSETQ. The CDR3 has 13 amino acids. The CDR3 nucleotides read TGCGCCAGCAGCTTGGCGATGGGGGAGACCCAGTACTTC. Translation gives CASSLAMGETQYF.

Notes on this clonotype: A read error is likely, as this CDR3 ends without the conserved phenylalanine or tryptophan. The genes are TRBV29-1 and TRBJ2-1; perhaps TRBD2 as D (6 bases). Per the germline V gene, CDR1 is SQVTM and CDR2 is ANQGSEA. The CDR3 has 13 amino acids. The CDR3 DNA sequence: TGCGGCGTTCAGGGAGGCTCCTACAATGAGCAGTTCTCC. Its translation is CGVQGGSYNEQFS.

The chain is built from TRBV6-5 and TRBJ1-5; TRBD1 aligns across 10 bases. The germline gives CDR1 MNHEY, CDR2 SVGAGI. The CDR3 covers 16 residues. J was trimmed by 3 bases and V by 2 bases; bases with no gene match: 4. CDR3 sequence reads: CASSYPDRGFNQPQHF. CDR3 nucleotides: TGTGCCAGCAGTTACCCGGACAGGGGGTTCAATCAGCCCCAGCATTTT.

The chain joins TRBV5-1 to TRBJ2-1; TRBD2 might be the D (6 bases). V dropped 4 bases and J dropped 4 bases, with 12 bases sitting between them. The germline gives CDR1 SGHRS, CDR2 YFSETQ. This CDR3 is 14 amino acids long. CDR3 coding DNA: TGCGCCAGCAGCCGCGGGGAGTCTTACAATGAGCAGTTCTTC. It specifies CASSRGESYNEQFF.

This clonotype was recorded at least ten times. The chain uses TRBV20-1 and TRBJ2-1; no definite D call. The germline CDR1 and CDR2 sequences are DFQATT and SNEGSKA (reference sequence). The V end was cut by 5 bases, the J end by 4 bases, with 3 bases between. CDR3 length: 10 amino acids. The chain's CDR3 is CSALYNEQFF. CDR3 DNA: TGCAGTGCTTTATACAATGAGCAGTTCTTC.

DNA for the CDR3: TGCAGCGTTGAAAGATCTCAGGGGTTAGACGAGCAGTACTTC. This encodes CSVERSQGLDEQYF. V and J are TRBV29-1 and TRBJ2-7; maybe TRBD1 (6 bases). Trimming pared 2 bases from V and 5 bases from J, leaving 16 bases between. Germline-derived CDR1 and CDR2 are SQVTM and ANQGSEA. The CDR3 is 14 amino acids.